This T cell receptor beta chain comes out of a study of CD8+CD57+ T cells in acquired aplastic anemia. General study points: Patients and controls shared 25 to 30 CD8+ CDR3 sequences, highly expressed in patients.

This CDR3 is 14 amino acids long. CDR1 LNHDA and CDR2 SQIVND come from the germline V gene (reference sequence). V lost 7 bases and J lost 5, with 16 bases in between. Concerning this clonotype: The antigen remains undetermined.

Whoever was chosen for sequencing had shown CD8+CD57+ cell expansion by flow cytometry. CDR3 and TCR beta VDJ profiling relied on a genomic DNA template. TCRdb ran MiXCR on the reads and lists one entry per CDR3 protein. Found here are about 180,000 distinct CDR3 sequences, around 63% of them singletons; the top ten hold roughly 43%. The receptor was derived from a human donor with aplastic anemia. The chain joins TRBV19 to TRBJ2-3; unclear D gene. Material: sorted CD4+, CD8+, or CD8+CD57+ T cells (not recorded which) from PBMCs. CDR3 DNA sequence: TGTGCCAGTACCCCCGGATCATTGGGAGATACGCAGTATTTT. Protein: CASTPGSLGDTQYF. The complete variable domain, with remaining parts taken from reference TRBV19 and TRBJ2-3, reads DGGITQSPKYLFRKEGQNVTLSCEQNLNHDAMYWYRQDPGQGLRLIYYSQIVNDFQKGDIAEGYSVSREKKESFPLTVTSAQKNPTAFYLCASTPGSLGDTQYFGPGTRLTVL.